This TCR beta chain was found in a study of cytomegalovirus exposure and HLA in healthy donors (dated 2017 in TCRdb). Describing the broader study: An earlier analysis of some 550 of the donors reported roughly 300 Gb of sequence data and 117 million unique TCR beta sequences from 150 million to 200 million T cells. Typing coverage varied by locus: 629-630 donors for A, B, C, DRB1 and DQB1; approximately 500 for DQA1; about 590 for DPA1; approximately 490 for DPB1. The study aimed to test whether cataloging public T cell receptors could reveal signatures of past pathogen exposure. Several DR-DQ haplotypes were treated as single units for association and clustering because of strong linkage in the cohort. To study patterns of TCR occurrence, a later analysis re-analyzed previously published TCR beta repertoires from 666 donors and added high-resolution HLA genotyping. Along with the approximately 600-subject first cohort, a separate validation cohort of over a hundred different subjects was used. In the later analysis, no new phenotypic data were used to find candidate immune exposures; instead, reliance was placed on TCR beta sequences and their occurrence across donors. In a later genetic analysis, genome-wide SNP genotypes for about three fifths of the 666 donors were used, and that subset was treated as a discovery cohort. An earlier analysis of some 600 of the donors applied high-throughput TCR beta sequencing to assess whether each TCR beta V gene segment acted as functional or pseudogenic. The genetic ancestry cluster associated with self-reported Caucasian donors included 81% of the roughly 390 genotyped donors. All discovery cohort repertoires had been generated using a single sequencing platform. Donor age, sex, ethnicity and CMV serostatus were compiled alongside the repertoire data. An early release covering over 500 HLA-typed donors comprised approximately 300 gigabases of sequencing data and around 85 million unique TCR sequences. Both class I and class II loci were covered by HLA typing, at four-digit resolution. The study profiled the T cell repertoires of 500 to 800 subjects by immunosequencing and related them to cytomegalovirus serostatus. To predict cytomegalovirus infection status, the study combined high-throughput TCR immunosequencing, statistical association of individual TCRs with disease status, and machine learning. Across some 400 genotyped donors of the cohort, an average of approximately 220,000 unique TCR beta nucleotide sequences per donor were sequenced, and roughly 20% of those sequences were non-productive.

About this clone: Its binding antigen is unknown. No much larger clonotype is one base removed from it; base qualities were not supplied.

V loses 5 bases, J loses 0 bases, and the germline ends lie 12 bases apart. The CDR3 holds 15 amino acids from the cysteine to the phenylalanine. Only the CDR3 DNA is retained, 45 bases long and in frame from the first base. CDR1 and CDR2, per the germline V gene (reference sequence), are LNHDA and SQIVND. In total, approximately 610 healthy bone marrow donors made up the cohort. All cohort members were sampled while nominally healthy, although unrecorded immune exposures were likely present. The donor tested CMV seronegative, placing the donor among the 352 seronegative members of the cohort. Each donor provided a peripheral blood sample, and peripheral blood mononuclear cells were used for TCR beta sequencing. Genomic DNA extraction from the blood cell samples was performed with the Qiagen DNeasy Blood Extraction Kit. Receptor libraries were prepared by the immunoSEQ multiplex PCR assay. A mixture of 60 forward primers for TCR Vbeta segments and 13 reverse primers for TCR Jbeta segments was used in the multiplex PCR. The CDR3 region of rearranged TCR beta genes was amplified from genomic DNA with a multiplex PCR assay. Amplified TCR beta libraries were sequenced as 87-base-pair reads on the Illumina HiSeq System. Per the original workflow: A later analysis tallied roughly 76 million unique TCR beta chains across the 666 repertoires, and around 9.9 million of those chains were shared by two or more donors. Raw reads were error-corrected and collapsed into unique sequences by a nearest-neighbor algorithm in which closely related sequences were merged to remove PCR and sequencing errors. V, D and J gene segments were assigned by aligning CDR3 sequences to IMGT reference sequences. For a sequence to be retained, at least a six-nucleotide match to both a V gene segment and a J gene segment was required. A rearrangement counted as productive if the CDR3 had no stop codons and remained in frame with V and J, and every other rearrangement counted as non-productive. Following IMGT convention, CDR3 was defined as the stretch from the second conserved V-encoded cysteine up to the conserved J-encoded phenylalanine. In an earlier analysis of roughly 580 of the donors, sequences lacking an unambiguous match to a single V gene segment were excluded. An earlier analysis of about 590 of the donors classified V segments as functional when productive rearrangements were above 56.7% and as segregating when the standard deviation between donors was above 5%. A statistical classification framework was developed to diagnose cytomegalovirus status using the catalog of TCR beta chain sequences. V and J gene assignment, in a later analysis, came from comparing TCR nucleotide sequences with IMGT/GENE-DB human TR gene sequences. Using the TCRdist pipeline, a later analysis assigned CDR3 sequences along with most-parsimonious VDJ recombination scenarios. In a later analysis, every TCR beta chain was defined by the combination of its CDR3 amino acid sequence and its V-gene family, and reads without a unique V-gene family were dropped. In a later analysis, nearly 600 highly shared, low-generation-probability nucleotide sequences were removed to address suspected cross-contamination and a sequencing artifact. In a later analysis, a clonal expansion index was calculated for each public chain from normalized within-repertoire ranks of inferred template counts. In a later analysis, generation probabilities were computed using a VDJ recombination model fitted to out-of-frame rearrangements, and the results were checked against IGoR. A later analysis scored TCR-TCR, TCR-HLA and TCR-CMV co-occurrence with hypergeometric tests, applying a repertoire-size bias correction to TCR pairs. In a later analysis, false discovery rates were estimated by permuting HLA or CMV assignments 20 times. A later analysis grouped co-occurring TCRs with DBSCAN, adding TCRdist sequence similarity when clustering within HLA-allele-positive subsets. Repertoires with fewer than 30,000 or more than 120,000 public chains, plus five repertoires with anomalous nucleotide sharing, were excluded from co-occurrence clustering. Held by TCRdb, this immuneACCESS table contains in-frame sequences only and omits some clones. Under half of the omission traces to an unresolved V gene where checked; the cause of the rest is unknown. The V and J calls and clone size come from that table; D and trimming were worked out from the DNA. This sample holds around 190,000 clones; roughly four fifths were observed only once. The ten biggest clones cover 1.9% of the sample.

General conclusions and limits of the study: A later genetic analysis associated a missense DCLRE1C variant with V-gene and J-gene trimming of TCR beta chains, and an independent cohort replicated the association. In vitro tests confirmed that a few of the cytomegalovirus-associated TCR beta chains recognize cytomegalovirus antigens. Broadly in line with IMGT annotations, most TCR beta V segments showed up in productive rearrangements about 87% or about 30% of the time in an earlier analysis of several hundred of the donors. Most CMV-associated TCR beta chains appeared to be HLA-restricted in a later analysis, and the HLA associations seemed to be driven largely by CMV exposure. In a later analysis, TCR association rates were found to vary across HLA loci, with the most associated TCRs seen for DRB1 alleles and the fewest for HLA-C alleles. The study listed 164 TCR beta chains as associated with cytomegalovirus. Several of the top co-occurrence clusters appeared to be linked to parvovirus B19, influenza, CMV and Epstein-Barr virus, according to a later analysis. The presence/absence analyses assumed that sequencing depth was roughly uniform across donors, and that assumption may not be true. Correlated functional status among segregating V segments might be attributable to linkage disequilibrium, but an unknown experimental factor could not be ruled out. A cluster of highly shared sequence variants was judged likely to represent a technical artifact of the sequencing pipeline. When HLA alleles, especially DR and DQ, strongly co-occurred, TCR associations were difficult to assign to individual alleles. For the cohort, immune exposure information was limited to CMV serostatus. Some 15 rarely observed V segments, including chromosome 9 orphons, were excluded from the earlier analysis of a few hundred of the donors because counts were too low. Most TCR sequences were seen in very few donors, while some public TCRs were found in many individuals. Compared with the approximately 600-donor mean, donors in an Asian-associated ancestry cluster had fewer N-insertions in productive TCRs, according to a later genetic analysis. A further reported finding was that TCR beta sequences accurately predicted the HLA-A and HLA-B alleles for most subjects in the first cohort. Because the 87-base-pair reads could not distinguish some IMGT-functional V segments, including TRBV6-2 and TRBV6-3, those segments were excluded. At a false discovery rate of 0.05, a later analysis linked 16,000 or so TCR beta sequences to specific HLA alleles. HLA typing was unavailable for some donors at each locus, so association tests used only the typed subset. In this cohort, only TCR beta chains were sequenced, and detectable features were limited by the absence of alpha or paired-chain data. In a later analysis, HLA-associated TCR beta chains showed more clonal expansion and lower generation probabilities than non-associated chains that were equally common. The classifier was reported to diagnose cytomegalovirus status with high specificity and sensitivity in both the original and validation cohorts. It was suggested by the authors that the approach could potentially be generalized to other disease states and immunological phenotypes.

The sequenced sample consisted of PBMCs. This chain is built from TRBV19 and TRBJ2-3; 6 matching bases give a weak D call of TRBD2. The source is a man aged 25-45 years in good health and CMV-seronegative. The nucleotides are TGTGCCAGTAGTCTCGGACTACCGAGCACAGATACGCAGTATTTT. This is translated as CASSLGLPSTDTQYF.